This T cell receptor (beta chain) was recovered during a study of blood T cell repertoires in COVID-19. Germline values: CDR1 MNHEY, CDR2 SMNVEV (reference sequence). The CDR3 runs to 17 residues. Trimming at V came to 4 bases and at J to 5 bases, leaving 8 bases not matched to a gene. Original processing methods: Cell counts per sample came from amplifying reference gene primers. The protocol was immunoSEQ multiplex PCR, while the TCRdb copy is restricted to in-frame clones and leaves out a portion. V and J calls and clone size come straight from that table; D and trimming were deduced from the DNA. Here the sample spans some 270,000 clones, approximately 91% being singletons. Living in 24 US areas, the participants were between roughly 18 and 89 years of age. Cohorts were determined from participant-reported clinical history.

The sample comprised PBMCs or T cells enriched from blood (not recorded which). This chain joins TRBV27 and TRBJ2-3, with 14 bases that match TRBD2. This receptor was obtained from a woman in her thirties or forties who had recovered from COVID-19. CDR3 in DNA: TGTGCCAGCAGTTCGGGACTAGCGGGGGTCCGAGGAGATACGCAGTATTTT. Amino acids: CASSSGLAGVRGDTQYF.